The 15 T cell receptor beta chains in this list originate from one sample, sequenced in a study of blood T cell repertoires in COVID-19. Data came from immunoSEQ multiplex PCR; TCRdb stores just in-frame clones and leaves some out. The sample holds fewer than 250,000 clones, around four fifths seen once. Sequencing input: peripheral blood. The origin of the receptors is a man aged 60 to 69 with COVID-19, enrolled during active disease.

The CDR3 loop reads CSVGLPGDSAKYEQYF. The CDR3 nucleotides are TGCAGCGTTGGCCTGCCCGGAGACAGCGCCAAATACGAGCAGTACTTC. The rearrangement uses TRBV29-1 and TRBJ2-7; a possible D gene is TRBD1 (5 bases). Germline CDR1 and CDR2: SQVTM and ANQGSEA. The length of the CDR3 is 16 residues. The V gene lost 4 bases and the J gene lost 4 bases, with 23 bases spanning the gap.

The CDR3 DNA sequence: TGTGCCAGCAGTTTGACAGGGTACGAGCAGTACTTC. Translation gives CASSLTGYEQYF. This chain connects TRBV6-5 to TRBJ2-7; 7 nucleotides agree with TRBD1. CDR3 length: 12 amino acids. Germline V gives CDR1 MNHEY, CDR2 SVGAGI. V shed 4 bases, J shed 4 bases, and the junction held 1 base outside the gene matches.

The V and J genes are TRBV6-1 and TRBJ2-7; 8 bases align to TRBD1. CDR1 MNHNS and CDR2 SASEGT come from the germline V gene. The V gene end was trimmed by 2 bases and the J gene end by 2 bases; junction bases not matched to a gene: 5. The CDR3 runs to 15 residues. This CDR3 reads CASSERQGATYEQYF. The CDR3 DNA reads TGTGCCAGCAGTGAACGGCAGGGGGCAACCTACGAGCAGTACTTC.

The V gene is TRBV18, the J gene TRBJ1-5; the match to TRBD1 covers 9 bases. With 2 bases clipped from V and 7 bases from J, the junction kept 9 bases outside the gene matches. The CDR3 totals 16 residues. Germline V gene lookup returns CDR1 KGHSH and CDR2 LQKENI. The CDR3 here is CASSPAPGQGPQPQHF. The CDR3, as DNA: TGTGCCAGCTCACCAGCACCCGGACAGGGGCCCCAGCCCCAGCATTTT.

V is TRBV14 and J is TRBJ1-2, with a tentative D call TRBD1 (5 bases). Trimming cost V 4 bases and J 7 bases, with 16 bases left between them. CDR1 SGHDN and CDR2 FVKESK come from the germline V gene. The CDR3 totals 14 residues. CDR3 DNA: TGTGCCAGCAGCCCCCTCGGGGGGGGTGGTGGCTACACCTTC. This sequence encodes CASSPLGGGGGYTF. Drawing the rest from reference TRBV14 and TRBJ1-2, the complete variable domain is EAGVTQFPSHSVIEKGQTVTLRCDPISGHDNLYWYRRVMGKEIKFLLHFVKESKQDESGMPNNRFLAERTGGTYSTLKVQPAELEDSGVYFCASSPLGGGGGYTFGSGTRLTVV.

The chain's CDR3 is CASSSDRGDGNTIYF. The CDR3 nucleotides read TGCGCCAGCAGCAGCGACAGGGGAGATGGAAACACCATATATTTT. V usage is TRBV5-1 and J usage is TRBJ1-3; 8 bases are a match to TRBD1. Germline trimming cut 4 bases from V and 3 bases from J; bases unmatched to any gene: 6. The CDR3 has 15 amino acids. Per germline, CDR1 SGHRS and CDR2 YFSETQ.

The CDR3 DNA reads TGTGCCAGCAGCGGCGGACAGAAAGATTCACCCCTCCACTTT. It yields the protein CASSGGQKDSPLHF. This chain connects TRBV28 to TRBJ1-6, with D possibly matching TRBD1 (6 bases). CDR3 length: 14 amino acids. Trimming pared 6 bases from V and 8 bases from J, leaving 14 bases between. Germline-derived CDR1 and CDR2 are MDHEN and SYDVKM.

This chain uses TRBV9 with TRBJ2-7, with TRBD1 as a possible D gene (6 bases). Trimming removed 2 bases at V and 2 bases at J, with 8 bases between. Germline V gives CDR1 SGDLS, CDR2 YYNGEE. CDR3 size: 13 residues. The CDR3 coding sequence is TGTGCCAGCAGCGTGACAGGAACCTACGAGCAGTACTTC. Protein: CASSVTGTYEQYF.

V gene TRBV27 combines with J gene TRBJ2-1; D is uncertain. The CDR3 extends over 13 amino acids. The germline V gene encodes CDR1 MNHEY and CDR2 SMNVEV (reference sequence). The ends were cut back, 5 bases at V and 7 bases at J, with 12 bases in the middle. CDR3 sequence: CASSPRPENEQFF. The CDR3 bases are TGTGCCAGCAGTCCACGACCGGAGAATGAGCAGTTCTTC.

The CDR3 DNA reads as TGTGCCTGGAGTGTATTTATGGCCACACATAGCAATCAGCCCCAGCATTTT. Its protein is CAWSVFMATHSNQPQHF. This chain uses TRBV30 with TRBJ1-5, with D unresolved. Germline CDR1 and CDR2: GTSNPN and SVGIG (reference sequence). The V gene lost 0 bases and the J gene lost 0 bases, with 15 bases spanning the gap. The CDR3 extends over 17 amino acids. Drawing the rest from reference TRBV30 and TRBJ1-5, the complete variable domain is SQTIHQWPATLVQPVGSPLSLECTVEGTSNPNLYWYRQAAGRGLQLLFYSVGIGQISSEVPQNLSASRPQDRQFILSSKKLLLSDSGFYLCAWSVFMATHSNQPQHFGDGTRLSIL.

The CDR3 nucleotides read TGTGCCAGCAGCCCCCGTATCTACAATGAGCAGTTCTTC. Protein product: CASSPRIYNEQFF. The rearrangement links TRBV14 to TRBJ2-1; D remains ambiguous. With 4 bases removed from V and 3 bases from J, the gap between germline ends came to 7 bases. The CDR3 loop spans 13 amino acids. Germline lookup yields CDR1 SGHDN and CDR2 FVKESK.

This clone is a singleton in its sample. CDR3 sequence: CASSVRTSPRLTEAFF. CDR3 DNA sequence: TGCGCCAGCAGTGTCCGGACATCGCCTCGCCTCACTGAAGCTTTCTTT. The V gene is TRBV10-1, the J gene TRBJ1-1, with a possible D match to TRBD1 (5 bases). V lost 4 bases, J lost 4 bases, and 19 bases lay in between. Germline V gene data show CDR1 as WNHNN and CDR2 as SYGVQD (reference sequence). The CDR3 contains 16 residues.

Only a few counts were recorded for this clone. The chain uses TRBV30 and TRBJ1-5; D might be TRBD1 (6 bases). There are 13 residues in the CDR3. The V gene lost 2 bases and the J gene lost 8 bases, with 13 bases spanning the gap. CDR1 and CDR2 (germline): GTSNPN, SVGIG (reference sequence). Written as DNA, the CDR3 is TGTGCCTGGAGTTACAGGGAGATGAAGCCCCAGCATTTT. It encodes CAWSYREMKPQHF.

This clone was observed a handful of times. The chain links TRBV28 to TRBJ1-2; 12 nucleotides line up with TRBD1. Germline CDR1 reads MDHEN; CDR2 reads SYDVKM. The V gene end was trimmed by 6 bases and the J gene end by 7 bases; junction bases not matched to a gene: 9. The CDR3 is 15 residues long. The chain's CDR3 is CASSSGGQGATGYTF. Written as DNA, the CDR3 is TGTGCCAGCAGCAGCGGGGGACAGGGGGCGACTGGCTACACCTTC.

The V gene is TRBV28, the J gene TRBJ2-4; 14 nucleotides agree with TRBD2. The V and J ends lost 4 bases and 7 bases, in that order; junction bases with no gene match: 9. The CDR3 totals 17 residues. Germline CDR1 reads MDHEN; CDR2 reads SYDVKM. The CDR3 nucleotides read TGTGCCAGCAGTTCCGGGACTAGCGGGAGTATGGGGAACATTCAGTACTTC. Translating it yields CASSSGTSGSMGNIQYF.